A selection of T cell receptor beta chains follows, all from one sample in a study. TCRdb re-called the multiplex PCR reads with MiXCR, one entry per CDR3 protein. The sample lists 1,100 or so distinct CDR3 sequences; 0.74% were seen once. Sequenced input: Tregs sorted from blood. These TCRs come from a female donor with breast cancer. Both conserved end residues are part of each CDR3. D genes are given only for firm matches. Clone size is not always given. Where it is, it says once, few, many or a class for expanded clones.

CDR3nt: TGTGCCAGCACCATGAGAGGGTATGGCTACACCTTC
CDR3aa: CASTMRGYGYTF
d_gene: .
j_gene: TRBJ1-2
v_gene: TRBV12-3/TRBV12-4
abundance: large

CDR3nt: TGTGCCAGCAGTTTCACAGTAACCTATGGCTACACCTTC
CDR3aa: CASSFTVTYGYTF
d_gene: .
j_gene: TRBJ1-2
v_gene: TRBV12-3/TRBV12-4
abundance: many

CDR3nt: TGTGCCAGCAGCCCGGGACAAAGCGTCTATGGCTACACCTTC
CDR3aa: CASSPGQSVYGYTF
d_gene: .
j_gene: TRBJ1-2
v_gene: TRBV12-3/TRBV12-4
abundance: medium-sized

CDR3nt: TGTGCCAGCAGTGCACAGGGATACTATGGCTACACCTTC
CDR3aa: CASSAQGYYGYTF
d_gene: .
j_gene: TRBJ1-2
v_gene: TRBV12-3/TRBV12-4
abundance: medium-sized

CDR3nt: TGTGCCAGCAGGTCCACGACTTATGGCTACACCTTC
CDR3aa: CASRSTTYGYTF
d_gene: .
j_gene: TRBJ1-2
v_gene: TRBV12-3/TRBV12-4
abundance: medium-sized

CDR3nt: TGTGCCAGCAGTCCCCGACAGGGACGTTCTGGCTACACCTTC
CDR3aa: CASSPRQGRSGYTF
d_gene: TRBD1
j_gene: TRBJ1-2
v_gene: TRBV12-3/TRBV12-4
abundance: medium-sized

CDR3nt: TGTGCCAGCAGTCCGGGACGGAGCTTCTATGGCTACACCTTC
CDR3aa: CASSPGRSFYGYTF
d_gene: .
j_gene: TRBJ1-2
v_gene: TRBV12-3/TRBV12-4
abundance: many

CDR3nt: TGTGCCAGCAGTGGCCGGGACAGGGATGGCTATGGCTACACCTTC
CDR3aa: CASSGRDRDGYGYTF
d_gene: TRBD1
j_gene: TRBJ1-2
v_gene: TRBV12-3/TRBV12-4
abundance: medium-sized

CDR3nt: TGTGCCAGCAGTTTCGGACAGGACTCTGGCTACACCTTC
CDR3aa: CASSFGQDSGYTF
d_gene: TRBD1
j_gene: TRBJ1-2
v_gene: TRBV12-3/TRBV12-4
abundance: medium-sized

CDR3nt: TGTGCCAGCAGCTTCGGGCGTAACTATGGCTACACCTTC
CDR3aa: CASSFGRNYGYTF
d_gene: .
j_gene: TRBJ1-2
v_gene: TRBV12-3/TRBV12-4
abundance: medium-sized

CDR3nt: TGTGCCAGCAGTTTCCGTACCGCCGCTGGCTACACCTTC
CDR3aa: CASSFRTAAGYTF
d_gene: .
j_gene: TRBJ1-2
v_gene: TRBV12-3/TRBV12-4
abundance: .

CDR3nt: TGTGCCAGCAGCCGGGACAAGATTAACTATGGCTACACCTTC
CDR3aa: CASSRDKINYGYTF
d_gene: .
j_gene: TRBJ1-2
v_gene: TRBV12-3/TRBV12-4
abundance: medium-sized

CDR3nt: TGTGCCAGCAGTTTAGGGACGGAGGAAAGTGGCTACACCTTC
CDR3aa: CASSLGTEESGYTF
d_gene: .
j_gene: TRBJ1-2
v_gene: TRBV12-3/TRBV12-4
abundance: medium-sized

CDR3nt: TGTGCCAGCAGTTTCGACAGGCAGGGCCCTCTAACTAGAGGCTACACCTTC
CDR3aa: CASSFDRQGPLTRGYTF
d_gene: .
j_gene: TRBJ1-2
v_gene: TRBV12-3/TRBV12-4
abundance: medium-sized

CDR3nt: TGTGCCAGCAGCCTGCCGGGGCAGCCCTATGGCTACACCTTC
CDR3aa: CASSLPGQPYGYTF
d_gene: .
j_gene: TRBJ1-2
v_gene: TRBV12-3/TRBV12-4
abundance: medium-sized

CDR3nt: TGTGCCAGCAGTTTGAACAGTCCCATCTATGGCTACACCTTC
CDR3aa: CASSLNSPIYGYTF
d_gene: .
j_gene: TRBJ1-2
v_gene: TRBV12-3/TRBV12-4
abundance: large

CDR3nt: TGTGCCAGCACCGGTACGAGCTACACCTTC
CDR3aa: CASTGTSYTF
d_gene: .
j_gene: TRBJ1-2
v_gene: TRBV12-3/TRBV12-4
abundance: large

CDR3nt: TGTGCCAGCCGCTGGACGGGCGGGGAAGGGCGCGACACCTTC
CDR3aa: CASRWTGGEGRDTF
d_gene: .
j_gene: TRBJ1-2
v_gene: TRBV12-3/TRBV12-4
abundance: medium-sized

CDR3nt: TGTGCCAGCAGTCCCGGGACCTTGGGCTATGGCTACACCTTC
CDR3aa: CASSPGTLGYGYTF
d_gene: .
j_gene: TRBJ1-2
v_gene: TRBV12-3/TRBV12-4
abundance: medium-sized

CDR3nt: TGTGCCAGCAGAGTTGGACAGTATGGCTATGGCTACACCTTC
CDR3aa: CASRVGQYGYGYTF
d_gene: .
j_gene: TRBJ1-2
v_gene: TRBV12-3/TRBV12-4
abundance: medium-sized

CDR3nt: TGTGCCAGCAGTTTACTGGGTACGTCTAATGGCTACACCTTC
CDR3aa: CASSLLGTSNGYTF
d_gene: .
j_gene: TRBJ1-2
v_gene: TRBV12-3/TRBV12-4
abundance: medium-sized

CDR3nt: TGTGCCAGCAGTTTAGCGCGGGTGATCTATGGCTACACCTTC
CDR3aa: CASSLARVIYGYTF
d_gene: .
j_gene: TRBJ1-2
v_gene: TRBV12-3/TRBV12-4
abundance: medium-sized

CDR3nt: TGTGCCAGCAGCCCACTCATTTCCTATGGCTACACCTTC
CDR3aa: CASSPLISYGYTF
d_gene: .
j_gene: TRBJ1-2
v_gene: TRBV12-3/TRBV12-4
abundance: medium-sized

CDR3nt: TGTGCCAGTTCCCGGACAGAAGTAGGCTACACCTTC
CDR3aa: CASSRTEVGYTF
d_gene: .
j_gene: TRBJ1-2
v_gene: TRBV12-3/TRBV12-4
abundance: medium-sized

CDR3nt: TGTGCCAGCAGTTTATACACAGGGAAGTACGGCTACACCTTC
CDR3aa: CASSLYTGKYGYTF
d_gene: .
j_gene: TRBJ1-2
v_gene: TRBV12-3/TRBV12-4
abundance: medium-sized

CDR3nt: TGTGCCAGCAGTCTGCCTCGGGACAGAACTAACTATGGCTACACCTTC
CDR3aa: CASSLPRDRTNYGYTF
d_gene: TRBD1
j_gene: TRBJ1-2
v_gene: TRBV12-3/TRBV12-4
abundance: .

CDR3nt: TGTGCTTCGAGTCGGGGCGATAACTATGGCTACACCTTC
CDR3aa: CASSRGDNYGYTF
d_gene: .
j_gene: TRBJ1-2
v_gene: TRBV12-3/TRBV12-4
abundance: medium-sized

CDR3nt: TGTGCCAGCAGTTTAGGAGGGTATGTCTATGGCTACACCTTC
CDR3aa: CASSLGGYVYGYTF
d_gene: .
j_gene: TRBJ1-2
v_gene: TRBV12-3/TRBV12-4
abundance: large

CDR3nt: TGTGCCAGCAGTTTAAGGGACCTGGGTGGCTACACCTTC
CDR3aa: CASSLRDLGGYTF
d_gene: .
j_gene: TRBJ1-2
v_gene: TRBV12-3/TRBV12-4
abundance: medium-sized

CDR3nt: TGTGCCAGCAGTTTCGGTGTATCCTATGGCTACACCTTC
CDR3aa: CASSFGVSYGYTF
d_gene: .
j_gene: TRBJ1-2
v_gene: TRBV12-3/TRBV12-4
abundance: medium-sized

CDR3nt: TGTGCCAGCAGTTTATCAGGGTTGTACGCTGGCTACACCTTC
CDR3aa: CASSLSGLYAGYTF
d_gene: .
j_gene: TRBJ1-2
v_gene: TRBV12-3/TRBV12-4
abundance: many

CDR3nt: TGTGCCAGCAGTTTACTTAAGGGTGGCTACACCTTC
CDR3aa: CASSLLKGGYTF
d_gene: .
j_gene: TRBJ1-2
v_gene: TRBV12-3/TRBV12-4
abundance: medium-sized

CDR3nt: TGTGCCAGCAGTTTACAGCTCTATGGCTACACCTTC
CDR3aa: CASSLQLYGYTF
d_gene: .
j_gene: TRBJ1-2
v_gene: TRBV12-3/TRBV12-4
abundance: medium-sized